These 27 T cell receptor beta chains share one sample of origin, sequenced in a study of cytomegalovirus exposure and HLA in healthy donors. This PCR relied on a set of 60 Vbeta primers and 13 Jbeta primers. The assay was immunoSEQ multiplex PCR, and TCRdb's table has in-frame clones only and misses some. The data show some 120,000 clones, with around 86% seen just once and around 2.2% held by the top ten. The sequenced sample was PBMCs. The receptor source for this set is a woman between 35 and 50 years old in good health and CMV-seronegative.

The chain combines TRBV6-1 with TRBJ1-4; the match to TRBD1 covers 8 bases. Germline values: CDR1 MNHNS, CDR2 SASEGT. Unmatched junction bases numbered 13, after V lost 6 bases and J lost 10 bases. The CDR3 length is 15 residues. The DNA for the CDR3 is TGTGCCAGCAGGGAGTTTAGCACCGGGACAGGAAAACTGTTTTTT. Translation: CASREFSTGTGKLFF.

In this sample, this clone turned up a few times. V is TRBV19 and J is TRBJ2-1, with 10 nucleotides matching TRBD2. Germline CDR1 LNHDA, CDR2 SQIVND (reference sequence). The CDR3 consists of 16 residues. Germline trimming cut 6 bases from V and 7 bases from J; bases unmatched to any gene: 12. DNA of the CDR3: TGTGCCAGTAGCCTAGCGGGAGTGCCGGAGCAGAATGAGCAGTTCTTC. It translates to CASSLAGVPEQNEQFF.

The chain recombines TRBV7-3 with TRBJ2-5; TRBD2 might be the D (5 bases). This CDR3 contains 16 residues. Germline CDR1 reads SGHTA; CDR2 reads FQGTGA. The V end lost 3 bases, the J end lost 5 bases, and 19 bases lay between the germline ends. The CDR3: CASSFAGRGNGETQYF. The CDR3, as DNA: TGTGCCAGCAGCTTTGCGGGTCGAGGGAACGGGGAGACCCAGTACTTC.

V usage is TRBV12-5 and J usage is TRBJ1-2; TRBD1 is a possible D gene (5 bases). This CDR3 comprises 15 residues. CDR1 and CDR2 (germline): LGHNT, FRNRAP. Trimming took off 5 bases at V and 1 base at J, with 14 bases between the two ends. For the CDR3, the DNA is TGTGCTAGTGGTGACCCGGGGGTAGTTAACTATGGCTACACCTTC. This gives the protein CASGDPGVVNYGYTF.

The chain recombines TRBV6-6 with TRBJ1-1; D is uncertain. This CDR3 comprises 14 residues. V was clipped by 6 bases and J by 0 bases, with 11 bases between them. The V gene's germline CDR1 is MNHNY and CDR2 SVGAGI (reference sequence). The CDR3 here is CASRLKLMNTEAFF. CDR3 bases: TGTGCCAGCAGATTGAAACTAATGAACACTGAAGCTTTCTTT.

The gene calls are TRBV19 and TRBJ1-5; D not resolved. V was cut by 5 bases and J by 7 bases, with 12 bases left in between. The germline V gene encodes CDR1 LNHDA and CDR2 SQIVND (reference sequence). The CDR3 loop spans 13 amino acids. The CDR3 loop reads CASSSVQKQPQHF. CDR3 in DNA: TGTGCCAGTAGTTCGGTACAGAAACAGCCCCAGCATTTT.

V gene TRBV6-6 combines with J gene TRBJ2-5; 10 bases match TRBD1. The length of the CDR3 is 16 residues. The junction had 11 bases not matched to a gene; V was cut back by 5 bases and J by 5 bases. Germline lookup yields CDR1 MNHNY and CDR2 SVGAGI (reference sequence). The CDR3 coding sequence is TGTGCCAGCAGTAAGACCGGGACAGGGGTCCGTGAGACCCAGTACTTC. As protein: CASSKTGTGVRETQYF.

V gene TRBV5-1 combines with J gene TRBJ2-5; D uncertain. With 4 bases removed from V and 0 bases from J, the gap between germline ends came to 4 bases. The germline V gene encodes CDR1 SGHRS and CDR2 YFSETQ. CDR3 length equals 12 residues. The CDR3 nucleotides are TGCGCCAGCAGCATAGACCAAGAGACCCAGTACTTC. Its protein product is CASSIDQETQYF.

V gene TRBV14 combines with J gene TRBJ1-1, with TRBD1 as a possible D gene (6 bases). This CDR3 has 13 residues. The germline V gene encodes CDR1 SGHDN and CDR2 FVKESK. V lost 5 bases and J 4 bases, leaving 11 bases between the germline ends. Here the CDR3 reads CASSTGMVTEAFF. CDR3 DNA sequence: TGTGCCAGCAGCACAGGGATGGTCACTGAAGCTTTCTTT.

The chain has TRBV4-1 and TRBJ1-1, with D perhaps TRBD1 (6 bases). CDR3 size: 15 residues. The germline V gene has CDR1 MGHRA and CDR2 YSYEKL. V lost 2 bases, J lost 8 bases, and 18 bases lay in between. CDR3 protein: CASSQHREGGPEAFF. DNA for the CDR3: TGCGCCAGCAGCCAACACAGGGAGGGAGGCCCCGAAGCTTTCTTT.

The genes are TRBV10-3 and TRBJ1-5; D ambiguous. This CDR3 region has 12 residues. Trimming shortened V by 2 bases and J by 5 bases, and 4 bases separated the two germline ends. Germline CDR1 reads ENHRY; CDR2 reads SYGVKD. The CDR3 protein is CAISEGYQPQHF. In DNA, the CDR3 is TGTGCCATCAGTGAGGGCTATCAGCCCCAGCATTTT.

V and J are TRBV2 and TRBJ2-7; 8 bases match TRBD2. The CDR3 sequence is 13 residues long. V gave up 8 bases and J gave up 4 bases; unmatched junction bases: 7. Germline V gene lookup returns CDR1 SNHLY and CDR2 FYNNEI. CDR3 amino acids: CASRAGGGYEQYF. The CDR3 region has the DNA TGTGCCAGCCGTGCGGGGGGAGGGTACGAGCAGTACTTC.

This clone was picked up a small number of times. The chain joins TRBV7-9 to TRBJ2-3; 8 nucleotides agree with TRBD1. The junction had 7 bases not matched to a gene; V was cut back by 4 bases and J by 4 bases. CDR1 SEHNR and CDR2 FQNEAQ come from the germline V gene (reference sequence). The CDR3 totals 15 residues. CDR3 region: CASSYYRGRADTQYF. In DNA, the CDR3 is TGTGCCAGCAGCTACTACAGGGGGAGAGCAGATACGCAGTATTTT.

The V and J genes are TRBV11-2 and TRBJ1-2, with a weak D call TRBD1 (6 bases). Germline CDR1 and CDR2: SGHAT and FQNNGV. This CDR3 contains 18 residues. Trimming left V 4 bases short and J 1 base short, with 22 bases between. Here the CDR3 reads CASSSKSLGHLDNYGYTF. As DNA, the CDR3 is TGTGCCAGCAGCTCGAAGAGTCTGGGACATTTAGATAACTATGGCTACACCTTC.

This rearrangement joins TRBV11-2 to TRBJ2-1; 16 positions agree with TRBD2. V lost 5 bases and J lost 2; bases outside the gene matches: 6. CDR1 is SGHAT and CDR2 is FQNNGV in the germline V gene. This CDR3 is 18 amino acids long. The CDR3 spells CASSPPGLAGGPYNEQFF. The CDR3 region has the DNA TGTGCCAGCAGCCCACCGGGACTAGCGGGGGGGCCCTACAATGAGCAGTTCTTC.

Only one count was recorded for this clone. The chain joins TRBV7-2 to TRBJ2-7, with a tentative D call TRBD2 (5 bases). The CDR3 covers 14 residues. The germline V gene encodes CDR1 SGHTA and CDR2 FQGNSA. The V end lost 5 bases, the J end lost 7 bases, and 18 bases lay between the germline ends. The CDR3 region has the DNA TGTGCCAGCAGCCCAGTCCGGGGTGGAAGGGAGCAGTACTTC. Amino acid sequence: CASSPVRGGREQYF.

The V call is TRBV5-6, the J call TRBJ1-6, with D unclear. Germline V gives CDR1 SGHDT, CDR2 YYEEEE. The CDR3 is 16 amino acids. Trimming cost V 4 bases and J 4 bases, with 15 bases left between them. CDR3 loop: CASSPVSGKYNSPLHF. In nucleotides, the CDR3 is TGTGCCAGCAGCCCCGTCTCGGGAAAGTATAATTCACCCCTCCACTTT.

The chain uses TRBV6-5 and TRBJ2-3; 9 bases agree with TRBD1. J was trimmed by 6 bases and V by 5 bases; bases with no gene match: 6. The germline V gene encodes CDR1 MNHEY and CDR2 SVGAGI. The CDR3 covers 14 residues. CDR3 residues: CASSLTGGLDTQYF. The DNA for the CDR3 is TGTGCCAGCAGTCTTACAGGGGGCCTCGATACGCAGTATTTT.

This sequence joins TRBV5-1 and TRBJ2-7, with a tentative D call TRBD2 (6 bases). Germline V gives CDR1 SGHRS, CDR2 YFSETQ. This CDR3 is 15 amino acids long. V lost 2 bases, J lost 6 bases, and 18 bases lay in between. This chain's CDR3 is CASSFGASATGEQYF. CDR3 in DNA: TGCGCCAGCAGCTTTGGGGCTAGCGCTACTGGCGAGCAGTACTTC.

This chain joins TRBV14 and TRBJ1-6, with D possibly TRBD1 on 5 matching bases. V lost 1 base and J lost 8, with 12 bases in between. CDR1 is SGHDN and CDR2 is FVKESK in the germline V gene. This CDR3 contains 15 residues. The CDR3 DNA reads TGTGCCAGCAGCCAAGGGGGCAGTTTACATTCACCCCTCCACTTT. Its protein product is CASSQGGSLHSPLHF. Based on the CDR3 plus reference TRBV14 and TRBJ1-6, the full variable domain is EAGVTQFPSHSVIEKGQTVTLRCDPISGHDNLYWYRRVMGKEIKFLLHFVKESKQDESGMPNNRFLAERTGGTYSTLKVQPAELEDSGVYFCASSQGGSLHSPLHFGNGTRLTVT.

The chain recombines TRBV4-3 with TRBJ2-5; D is possibly TRBD2 (6 bases). TRBJ2-7 matches the DNA end more closely, so the J call is doubtful. The germline V gene has CDR1 LGHNA and CDR2 YSLEER. CDR3 length: 13 amino acids. The CDR3 nucleotides are TGCGCCAGCGCGCGGGAAAACTCCTACGAGCAGTACTTC. This translates into CASARENSYEQYF.

V usage is TRBV7-2 and J usage is TRBJ2-3; 7 positions match TRBD1. V lost 6 bases, J lost 0 bases, and 3 bases stayed unmatched. Looked up from germline, CDR1 is SGHTA and CDR2 is FQGNSA. The CDR3 runs 14 residues. CDR3 sequence reads: CASRRGLSTDTQYF. DNA for the CDR3: TGTGCCAGCAGAAGGGGGCTGAGCACAGATACGCAGTATTTT.

V is TRBV7-9 and J is TRBJ1-4; possibly TRBD1 for D (5 bases). V lost 6 bases, J lost 9 bases, and 14 bases lay in between. The CDR3 is 13 residues long. Germline CDR1 and CDR2: SEHNR and FQNEAQ (reference sequence). CDR3 in amino acids: CASRGGTVKKLFF. The CDR3 nucleotides are TGTGCCAGCAGAGGCGGGACCGTTAAAAAACTGTTTTTT.

This chain uses TRBV5-1 with TRBJ2-2; D remains ambiguous. This CDR3 has 16 residues. V was trimmed by 0 bases and J by 0 bases, leaving 9 bases between them. Germline V gene sequence: CDR1 SGHRS, CDR2 YFSETQ. CDR3 sequence reads: CASSLADRANTGELFF. The CDR3 DNA reads TGCGCCAGCAGCTTGGCCGATCGGGCGAACACCGGGGAGCTGTTTTTT.

The chain has TRBV4-1 and TRBJ1-6; D gene ambiguous. This CDR3 is built from 16 residues. Per the germline V gene, CDR1 is MGHRA and CDR2 is YSYEKL. V lost 4 bases and J 7 bases, leaving 17 bases between the germline ends. Here the CDR3 reads CASSPVEGRTNSPLHF. CDR3 bases: TGCGCCAGCAGCCCCGTCGAGGGCAGGACCAATTCACCCCTCCACTTT.

This chain links TRBV5-4 with TRBJ1-2; 7 bases are a match to TRBD1. This CDR3 spans 14 amino acids. Germline CDR1 is SGHNT and CDR2 is YYREEE (reference sequence). V shed 4 bases and J 2 bases; nucleotides not matched to a gene: 5. The CDR3 loop reads CASSPGQANYGYTF. The CDR3 DNA is TGTGCCAGCAGCCCCGGACAGGCCAACTATGGCTACACCTTC. The whole variable domain, remainder taken from reference TRBV5-4 and TRBJ1-2, is ETGVTQSPTHLIKTRGQQVTLRCSSQSGHNTVSWYQQALGQGPQFIFQYYREEENGRGNFPPRFSGLQFPNYSSELNVNALELDDSALYLCASSPGQANYGYTFGSGTRLTVV.

The rearrangement joins TRBV27 to TRBJ2-7; 7 bases agree with TRBD1. V trimming: 3 bases; J trimming: 11 bases; junction bases outside the gene matches: 16. This CDR3 spans 15 amino acids. Per germline, CDR1 MNHEY and CDR2 SMNVEV (reference sequence). The CDR3 bases are TGTGCCAGCAGTTTCCGCCGGGACAGCGCGGTTGAGGAGTACTTC. Its translation is CASSFRRDSAVEEYF.